This T cell receptor beta chain was sequenced in a study of PD-L1 blockade in urothelial cancer (dated by TCRdb to about 2017). At the level of the whole study: Therapy was started in the mid-2010s for all patients, and atezolizumab 1,200 mg was administered intravenously every 3 weeks. About 90% of the roughly 30 patients were identified as males with urothelial cancer of bladder origin, and a prior smoking history was reported by 18 of 29 patients. An ECOG performance status of 0 or 1 was recorded for the patients, and 0 to 3 prior chemotherapy regimens had been received by the patients. Blood samples were analyzed at 3 weeks after treatment start (second dose) and at 6 weeks after treatment start. A median of around 150,000 T cells and 80,000 or so unique TCRs was obtained from blood samples, and a median clonality of roughly 0.082 was observed. An exploratory multi-omic analysis was conducted of the somatic, immune and clinical correlates of response to PD-L1 blockade with atezolizumab in urothelial cancer. Pretreatment tumor samples and matched peripheral blood, collected serially before and after atezolizumab treatment, underwent TCR sequencing. Progression-free survival longer than 6 months counted as durable clinical benefit, and TCR features were additionally tested against both progression-free and overall survival. In the same patients, whole exome sequencing and RNA sequencing of pretreatment tumors were performed in addition to TCR sequencing. Several patients achieved durable clinical benefit and about 22 did not. Under 30 patients had pretreatment blood TCR-seq, 24 had at least one posttreatment blood collection, and 24 had tumor TCR-seq.

The time point label of this sample denotes: pretreatment peripheral blood. A cohort of 25 to 30 patients with locally advanced or metastatic urothelial carcinoma, treated at Memorial Sloan Kettering on a trial protocol, was included. Peripheral blood mononuclear cells were collected pretreatment and during treatment, with between 1 and 8 total time points obtained per patient. The Qiagen DNeasy Blood extraction kit was used to purify genomic DNA from total PBMCs and tumor samples. PBMCs were collected pretreatment and during treatment, and were isolated and stored as previously described. Findings and caveats that apply to the study as a whole: Patients with durable benefit showed greater expansion of tumor-associated TCR clones in peripheral blood 3 weeks after starting treatment (n ≈ 20, p = 0.022). Improved progression-free and overall survival was associated with having pretreatment peripheral blood TCR clonality below the median. Because the sample size was small (n of about 30) and many exploratory analyses were performed, the results are intended to be hypothesis-generating.

Each PCR received spiked-in synthetic TCR analog templates so that absolute template abundance could be estimated from read counts. Using the immunoSEQ assay, TCRbeta CDR3 regions were amplified from genomic DNA with bias-controlled V and J gene primers. Sequencing of rearranged TCRbeta segments was done at approximately 20X coverage. For the original study's pipeline: Sequencing errors were corrected by clustering and CDR3s were annotated against IMGT to assign V, D and J genes. Downstream analyses used only productive TCRbeta rearrangements, leaving out any out-of-frame or stop-codon sequences. To compute clonality, Shannon entropy was normalized by the log of the number of unique productive sequences and then subtracted from one. Clones differing between time points or between blood and tumor were identified using Fisher's exact test with Benjamini-Hochberg correction, with an adjusted p below 0.01 applied as the threshold. The table comes from immuneACCESS by way of TCRdb, which keeps in-frame sequences with V and J called. Part of the clones is missing from these tables; in studies checked, under half for an unresolved V gene and the rest for unknown reasons. That table furnishes V, J and clone size, whereas the DNA furnished D and trimming. The table for this sample lists about 80,000 clones; around four fifths of them were counted only once. The ten largest make up about 6.7% of the sample.

Regarding this clone: Its target antigen remains unknown. Base qualities are not recorded, but no much larger clone differs from it by a single base.

Including cysteine and phenylalanine, the CDR3 has 14 amino acids. The sequence is cut down to CDR3 DNA, 42 bases in frame from base 1. V is clipped by 0 bases and J by 8 bases, and the sequence between their germline boundaries is 11 bases long. CDR1 LGHNA and CDR2 YNFKEQ are derived from the germline V gene. This clonotype was sampled from a man in his forties with urothelial cancer. The specimen was PBMCs, collected around atezolizumab (anti-PD-L1) treatment. Here the chain combines TRBV4-2 and TRBJ1-5; the best D guess is TRBD1, with 6 bases matching. The CDR3: CASSQEGAMKPQHF. The DNA sequence is TGTGCCAGCAGCCAAGAGGGGGCGATGAAGCCCCAGCATTTT.